This paragraph covers one T cell receptor beta chain sequence. Its antigen is currently unknown. The data originate from a study of cytomegalovirus exposure and HLA in healthy donors. Study-level points and caveats: Serostatus for CMV was the only available immune exposure information. An analysis done earlier found most TCR beta V segments productive about 87% or about 30% of the time. The study assumed roughly uniform donor sequencing depth for presence/absence analyses.

It was with 60 Vbeta and 13 Jbeta primers that the PCR ran. Clones were read by immunoSEQ multiplex PCR, and TCRdb kept only the in-frame ones, dropping some. The table has about 200,000 clones, around 80% seen once; the top ten hold 0.55% to 0.75%. There were likely unrecorded immune exposures, though donors were nominally healthy when sampled. Material for sequencing was PBMCs. The receptor comes from a man younger than 35 in good health and CMV-seronegative.

This chain's CDR3 is CASSVGSSNYGYTF. Written as DNA, the CDR3 is TGTGCCAGCAGCGTAGGATCTAGTAACTATGGCTACACCTTC. The V and J genes are TRBV9 and TRBJ1-2, with D hard to call. Trimming pared 0 bases from V and 1 base from J, leaving 7 bases between. This CDR3 spans 14 amino acids. Germline loops: CDR1 SGDLS, CDR2 YYNGEE.